One and the same sample provided the 12 T cell receptor beta chains below, sequenced in a study of blood T cell repertoires in COVID-19. Produced via immunoSEQ multiplex PCR; TCRdb's table is partial and in-frame only. The sample holds 200,000 to 300,000 clones, approximately 86% seen once. Material: peripheral blood. These receptor sequences come from a man under 40 with active or convalescent COVID-19.

This chain links TRBV27 with TRBJ1-6; D is unclear. The CDR3 extends over 14 amino acids. Trimming removed 3 bases from V and 7 bases from J, with 10 bases in between. Germline V gene lookup returns CDR1 MNHEY and CDR2 SMNVEV (reference sequence). CDR3 sequence reads: CASSFKLLNSPLHF. The DNA of the CDR3 is TGTGCCAGCAGTTTTAAGTTACTAAATTCACCCCTCCACTTT.

V and J are TRBV11-2 and TRBJ1-2; weak D call: TRBD1 (6 bases). The CDR3 length is 13 residues. Trimming removed 6 bases at V and 4 bases at J, with 12 bases between. CDR1 is SGHAT, CDR2 FQNNGV, per germline. Here the CDR3 reads CASSPDRSYGYTF. The CDR3 DNA reads TGTGCCAGCAGTCCCGACAGGTCCTATGGCTACACCTTC.

CDR3 sequence: CASSPTPAGASNEQFF. In DNA form, the CDR3 reads TGCGCCAGCAGCCCGACCCCCGCGGGGGCCTCGAATGAGCAGTTCTTC. V gene TRBV4-1 combines with J gene TRBJ2-1, with D maybe TRBD2 (7 bases). CDR3 length equals 16 residues. V lost 4 bases, J lost 7 bases, and 20 bases lay in between. From germline, CDR1 is MGHRA and CDR2 YSYEKL.

The J gene is TRBJ2-5, the V gene TRBV2, with D perhaps matching TRBD1 (5 bases). The CDR3 runs to 16 residues. Trimming pared 3 bases from V and 7 bases from J, leaving 21 bases between. The V gene's germline CDR1 is SNHLY and CDR2 FYNNEI. The CDR3 region is CASSDRSSRNQGTQYF. The CDR3 nucleotides are TGTGCCAGCAGTGACCGTTCTAGTCGTAACCAGGGGACCCAGTACTTC. Complete variable domain (other parts from reference TRBV2 and TRBJ2-5): EPEVTQTPSHQVTQMGQEVILRCVPISNHLYFYWYRQILGQKVEFLVSFYNNEISEKSEIFDDQFSVERPDGSNFTLKIRSTKLEDSAMYFCASSDRSSRNQGTQYFGPGTRLLVL.

This clone has just one count. The chain combines TRBV5-1 with TRBJ2-1; TRBD2 matches 8 bases. V dropped 7 bases and J dropped 5; count of bases not matched to a gene: 2. Germline V gives CDR1 SGHRS, CDR2 YFSETQ. The CDR3 spans 12 residues. CDR3 sequence reads: CASGTSDNEQFF. The CDR3 DNA follows: TGCGCCAGCGGGACTAGTGACAATGAGCAGTTCTTC.

This clone occurred a few times. V usage is TRBV5-4 and J usage is TRBJ2-5; 7 nucleotides agree with TRBD2. CDR1 is SGHNT, CDR2 YYREEE, per germline (reference sequence). The junction had 5 bases not matched to a gene; V was cut back by 3 bases and J by 0 bases. The CDR3 sequence is 15 residues long. Here the CDR3 DNA reads TGTGCCAGCAGCTCACCCGGGACTAACCAAGAGACCCAGTACTTC. It is translated as CASSSPGTNQETQYF.

The chain has TRBV5-1 and TRBJ2-7; D gene ambiguous. From germline, CDR1 is SGHRS and CDR2 YFSETQ. With 2 bases removed from V and 2 bases from J, the gap between germline ends came to 8 bases. The CDR3 sequence is 13 residues long. The CDR3: CASSFTVAYEQYF. The DNA of the CDR3 is TGCGCCAGCAGCTTTACGGTAGCCTACGAGCAGTACTTC.

This sequence joins TRBV11-3 and TRBJ1-1, with 7 bases matching TRBD1. V trimming: 5 bases; J trimming: 1 base; junction bases outside the gene matches: 4. The CDR3 runs to 14 residues. CDR1 and CDR2 from the germline V gene are SGHNT and YENEEA. CDR3 residues: CASSPTGSNTEAFF. For the CDR3, the DNA is TGTGCCAGCAGCCCGACAGGGTCGAACACTGAAGCTTTCTTT. The full variable domain, in which reference TRBV11-3 and TRBJ1-1 provide the parts outside the CDR3, is EAGVVQSPRYKIIEKKQPVAFWCNPISGHNTLYWYLQNLGQGPELLIRYENEEAVDDSQLPKDRFSAERLKGVDSTLKIQPAELGDSAVYLCASSPTGSNTEAFFGQGTRLTVV.

The rearrangement uses TRBV18 and TRBJ2-2, with 10 bases matching TRBD1. The trim removed 3 bases at V and 5 bases at J, leaving 3 bases unmatched. CDR1 and CDR2 (germline): KGHSH, LQKENI. The CDR3 runs 15 residues. CDR3 amino acids: CASSPTGQGTGELFF. The CDR3 region has the DNA TGTGCCAGCTCACCCACGGGACAGGGGACCGGGGAGCTGTTTTTT.

This clone occurred a few times. V and J are TRBV3-1 (or the pseudogene TRBV3-2) and TRBJ1-3; D perhaps matches TRBD1 (6 bases). The CDR3 consists of 14 residues. V lost 4 bases, J lost 3 bases, and 10 bases lay in between. In germline, CDR1 is LGHDT, CDR2 YNNKEL (reference sequence). As DNA, the CDR3 is TGTGCCAGCAGCCCGCAGGGGTTTGGAAACACCATATATTTT. The encoded protein is CASSPQGFGNTIYF.

The chain links TRBV27 to TRBJ1-2; D not resolved. V lost 5 bases and J 4 bases, leaving 14 bases between the germline ends. The CDR3 contains 14 residues. Germline V gene data show CDR1 as MNHEY and CDR2 as SMNVEV (reference sequence). CDR3 DNA: TGTGCCAGCAGTCTCCGCGGGCCTGGCTATGGCTACACCTTC. Its protein product is CASSLRGPGYGYTF.

The rearrangement links TRBV11-3 to TRBJ1-6; no clear D gene. This CDR3 is 13 amino acids long. Trimming pared 0 bases from V and 11 bases from J, leaving 8 bases between. Looked up from germline, CDR1 is SGHNT and CDR2 is YENEEA. DNA of the CDR3: TGTGCCAGCAGCTTAGATCATTTAGCACCCCTCCACTTT. Translation: CASSLDHLAPLHF.